This TCR beta chain was obtained from a study of shared clonotypes between healthy human individuals. Assay: immunoSEQ multiplex PCR; the TCRdb copy retains only in-frame clones and omits some. The profile shows roughly 1,100,000 clones, 65% to 75% of them singletons. Notes on this clone: Antigen: not known.

Study-wide points: Generation probability values for non-shared clonotypes were lower than those for clonotypes shared by all four donors.

Trimming left V 2 bases short and J 8 bases short, with 7 bases between. Germline CDR1 and CDR2: KGHSH and LQKENI. The CDR3 runs to 12 residues. The gene calls are TRBV18 and TRBJ2-1; tentative D call: TRBD1 (5 bases). The TCR originated in a man aged 18 to 30 in good health. Sample: memory CD4+ T cells sorted from blood. Subset described: CD45RA-negative fraction. The CDR3 sequence is CASSPMTDEQFF. The CDR3 coding sequence is TGTGCCAGCTCACCAATGACAGATGAGCAGTTCTTC.